This T cell receptor beta chain came from a study of blood T cell repertoires in COVID-19. The wider study: COVID-19 samples from acute and convalescent phases originated in the United States, Italy and Spain.

Only one count was recorded for this clone. This CDR3 has 13 amino acids. In germline, CDR1 is SQVTM, CDR2 ANQGSEA. Trimming removed 7 bases from V and 0 bases from J, with 10 bases in between. In the original processing: Reference gene primer amplification yielded estimated nucleated cell counts. This table comes from immunoSEQ multiplex PCR, and its TCRdb copy is limited to in-frame clones, with some not included. V, J and clone size are those of that table, while D and trimming were read from the DNA. The sample contains roughly 150,000 clones, less than 80% of which appear only once. Those who participated ranged in age from roughly 18 to 100 years and resided in under 25 US areas.

Sequencing used PBMCs or T cells enriched from blood (not recorded which). This sequence was found in a woman in her 70s in a cohort exposed to, infected with or recovered from COVID-19 (not recorded which). The V gene is TRBV29-1, the J gene TRBJ1-3; tentative D call: TRBD1 (6 bases). The CDR3 DNA follows: TGCAGCGCTTCCAGGGGCTCTGGAAACACCATATATTTT. Translation: CSASRGSGNTIYF.